The 15 T cell receptor beta chains reported below all come from one sample, sequenced in a study of chronic HIV infection and antiretroviral therapy. TCRdb independently ran MiXCR on the 5' RACE reads; one entry per CDR3 protein. The table includes about 38,000 distinct CDR3 sequences, around 8.7% detected once. The specimen sequenced was peripheral blood. The receptors were sampled from an adult who had HIV and had not received antiretroviral therapy, or was an uninfected healthy control (not recorded which).

This clonotype was seen a few times. The chain recombines TRBV12-2 with TRBJ1-5; the table's D call, TRBD1, was not checked against the DNA. TRBV12-2 corresponds to a pseudogene. The CDR3 runs 18 residues. CDR3 in amino acids: CASRLGATGGLNNQPQHF. The CDR3 DNA is TGTGCAAGTCGCTTAGGAGCGACAGGGGGCCTGAACAATCAGCCCCAGCATTTT.

This clonotype was counted once. A read error may explain this, as a much larger clone is one base away. J is TRBJ1-1 and V is TRBV12-3 or TRBV12-4, with 10 bases fitting TRBD1. There are 15 residues in the CDR3. The CDR3 is CASSEGQGLLTETFF. The CDR3 nucleotides read TGTGCCAGCAGTGAGGGACAGGGGCTTCTCACTGAAACTTTCTTT.

The sample holds many counts of this clonotype. The V gene is TRBV5-5, the J gene TRBJ1-1; TRBD1 matches 8 bases. This CDR3 is 13 amino acids long. Unmatched junction bases numbered 0, after V lost 1 base and J lost 4 bases. CDR1 and CDR2 from the germline V gene are SGHKS and YYEKEE (reference sequence). The CDR3 DNA is TGTGCCAGCAGCTTGACAGGGGGCACTGAAGCTTTCTTT. It yields the protein CASSLTGGTEAFF.

This clonotype was seen repeatedly, ten times or more. The chain joins TRBV20-1 to TRBJ1-1; 7 bases match TRBD1. CDR3 length: 14 residues. Trimming at V came to 6 bases and at J to 1 base, leaving 8 bases not matched to a gene. The V gene's germline CDR1 is DFQATT and CDR2 SNEGSKA (reference sequence). CDR3 amino acids: CSAKDRAKNTEAFF. The CDR3 DNA sequence: TGCAGTGCCAAAGACAGGGCCAAGAACACTGAAGCTTTCTTT.

This clonotype was observed many times. The chain joins TRBV20-1 to TRBJ2-1, with D maybe TRBD2 (5 bases). Germline V gives CDR1 DFQATT, CDR2 SNEGSKA (reference sequence). V dropped 6 bases and J dropped 0 bases, with 6 bases sitting between them. The CDR3 has 12 amino acids. The CDR3 coding sequence is TGCAGTGCGGGGAGCTCCTACAATGAGCAGTTCTTC. This encodes CSAGSSYNEQFF.

This clonotype was seen many times. This sequence joins TRBV12-3 or TRBV12-4 and TRBJ1-1, with D unresolved. The CDR3 length is 13 residues. V lost 6 bases and J lost 7, with 15 bases in between. This chain's CDR3 is CASSPETQLEAFF. The CDR3 DNA reads as TGTGCCAGCAGCCCGGAAACACAGCTTGAAGCTTTCTTT.

The chain uses TRBV28 and TRBJ1-5; 8 nucleotides align to TRBD1. The germline V gene has CDR1 MDHEN and CDR2 SYDVKM. The CDR3 covers 15 residues. Trimming took 3 bases from V and 7 from J; bases not matched to a gene: 8. The CDR3 reads CASSLAGGVLQPQHF. DNA of the CDR3: TGTGCCAGCAGTTTGGCAGGGGGCGTTTTACAGCCCCAGCATTTT.

This clonotype was detected many times. This chain links TRBV29-1 with TRBJ1-2, with no clear D. The CDR3 is made up of 11 amino acids. V dropped 0 bases and J dropped 8 bases, with 7 bases sitting between them. Per the germline V gene, CDR1 is SQVTM and CDR2 is ANQGSEA. The CDR3 DNA reads TGCAGCGTTGAAGAGGGAGGCGGCTACACCTTC. As protein: CSVEEGGGYTF.

This clonotype was seen repeatedly, ten times or more. This rearrangement joins TRBV10-3 to TRBJ2-3; no clear D. Germline loops: CDR1 ENHRY, CDR2 SYGVKD. The CDR3 length is 16 residues. The ends were cut back, 3 bases at V and 1 base at J, with 14 bases in the middle. CDR3 sequence: CAISDNRAKGTDTQYF. CDR3 bases: TGTGCCATCAGTGATAATAGGGCCAAGGGCACAGATACGCAGTATTTT.

This clonotype was seen more than once but under ten times. J is TRBJ2-3 and V is TRBV7-9, with 13 bases lining up with TRBD2. The CDR3 contains 16 residues. V was pared by 4 bases and J by 6 bases, with 7 bases of the junction left unmatched. Germline CDR1 SEHNR, CDR2 FQNEAQ (reference sequence). Here the CDR3 reads CASSWGLAGSVDTQYF. CDR3 bases: TGTGCCAGCAGCTGGGGACTAGCGGGATCGGTGGATACGCAGTATTTT.

The rearrangement joins TRBV6-5 to TRBJ2-5, with TRBD1 as a possible D gene (5 bases). Germline CDR1 MNHEY, CDR2 SVGAGI. V lost 6 bases to trimming and J lost 5 bases, with 22 bases between them. The CDR3 loop spans 16 amino acids. As DNA, the CDR3 is TGTGCCAGCAGCCGAGGCGAGACAGCGCTCAGGGAGACCCAGTACTTC. It specifies CASSRGETALRETQYF.

The sample holds many counts of this clonotype. CDR3 DNA: TGTGCCAGCAGTTTAATCACTAGCGGGAGGGGTAATGAGCAGTTCTTC. Translating gives CASSLITSGRGNEQFF. The chain couples TRBV28 to TRBJ2-1, with 13 bases aligning to TRBD2. The ends lost 2 bases at V and 7 bases at J; junction bases unmatched: 5. CDR1 is MDHEN, CDR2 SYDVKM, per germline. The CDR3 runs 16 residues.

The J gene is TRBJ1-2, the V gene TRBV27; D is ambiguous. V lost 2 bases and J lost 4, with 17 bases in between. This CDR3 spans 16 amino acids. CDR1 MNHEY and CDR2 SMNVEV come from the germline V gene (reference sequence). The CDR3 loop reads CASSLTSLWAPYGYTF. The CDR3 bases are TGTGCCAGCAGTTTAACATCCCTATGGGCCCCCTATGGCTACACCTTC.

The chain employs TRBV12-3 or TRBV12-4 and TRBJ1-5, with D tentatively TRBD1 (6 bases). There are 14 residues in the CDR3. V lost 6 bases and J 3 bases, leaving 12 bases between the germline ends. The CDR3 bases are TGTGCCAGCAGCCCGGACAGCGCCAATCAGCCCCAGCATTTT. Amino acids: CASSPDSANQPQHF.

Ten or more counts support this clonotype. This rearrangement joins TRBV4-3 to TRBJ2-3; TRBD2 agrees at 9 bases. The CDR3 is 16 residues long. Looked up from germline, CDR1 is LGHNA and CDR2 is YSLEER. V lost 0 bases, J lost 5 bases, and 6 bases stayed unmatched. The CDR3 is CASSQETAGGVDTQYF. Here the CDR3 DNA reads TGCGCCAGCAGCCAAGAGACAGCGGGAGGAGTAGATACGCAGTATTTT.